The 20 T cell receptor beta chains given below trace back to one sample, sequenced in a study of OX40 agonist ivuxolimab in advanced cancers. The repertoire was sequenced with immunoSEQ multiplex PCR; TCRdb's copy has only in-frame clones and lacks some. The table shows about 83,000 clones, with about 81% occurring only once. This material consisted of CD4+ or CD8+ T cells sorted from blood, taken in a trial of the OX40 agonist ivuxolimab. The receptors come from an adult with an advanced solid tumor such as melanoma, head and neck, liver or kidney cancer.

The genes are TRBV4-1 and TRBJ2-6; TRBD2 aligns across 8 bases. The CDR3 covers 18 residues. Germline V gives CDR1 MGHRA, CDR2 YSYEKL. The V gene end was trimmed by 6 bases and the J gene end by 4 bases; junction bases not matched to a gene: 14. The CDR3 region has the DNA TGCGCCAGCAGTCGCGGGAGGCAGGGTCAGCCCGGGGCCAACGTCCTGACTTTC. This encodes CASSRGRQGQPGANVLTF.

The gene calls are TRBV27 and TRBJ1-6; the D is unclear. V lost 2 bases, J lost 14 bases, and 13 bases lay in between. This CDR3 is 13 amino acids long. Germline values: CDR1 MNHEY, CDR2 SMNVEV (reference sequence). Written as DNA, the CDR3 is TGTGCCAGCAGTTTAGAAGCAGGTTCGGCCCTCCACTTT. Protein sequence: CASSLEAGSALHF.

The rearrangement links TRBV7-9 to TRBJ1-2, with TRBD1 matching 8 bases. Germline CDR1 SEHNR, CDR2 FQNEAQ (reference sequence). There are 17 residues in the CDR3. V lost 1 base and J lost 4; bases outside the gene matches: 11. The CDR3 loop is CASSLEGPRQGAYGYTF. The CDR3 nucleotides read TGTGCCAGCAGCTTAGAGGGCCCTAGGCAGGGGGCCTATGGCTACACCTTC.

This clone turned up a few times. CDR3 amino acids: CASSLEGTTGSSYEQYF. In nucleotides, the CDR3 is TGTGCCAGCAGCTTAGAGGGGACGACAGGGAGCTCCTACGAGCAGTACTTC. The rearrangement links TRBV11-3 to TRBJ2-7, with 7 bases lining up with TRBD1. The CDR3 totals 17 residues. J lost 0 bases, V lost 0 bases, and 8 bases had no gene match. Germline values: CDR1 SGHNT, CDR2 YENEEA. Complete variable domain (other parts from reference TRBV11-3 and TRBJ2-7): EAGVVQSPRYKIIEKKQPVAFWCNPISGHNTLYWYLQNLGQGPELLIRYENEEAVDDSQLPKDRFSAERLKGVDSTLKIQPAELGDSAVYLCASSLEGTTGSSYEQYFGPGTRLTVT.

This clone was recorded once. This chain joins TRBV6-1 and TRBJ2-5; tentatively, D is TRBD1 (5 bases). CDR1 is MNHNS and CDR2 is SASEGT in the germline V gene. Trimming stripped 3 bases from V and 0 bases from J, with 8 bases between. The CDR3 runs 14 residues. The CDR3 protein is CASSDAGYQETQYF. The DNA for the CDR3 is TGTGCCAGCAGTGATGCAGGGTACCAAGAGACCCAGTACTTC.

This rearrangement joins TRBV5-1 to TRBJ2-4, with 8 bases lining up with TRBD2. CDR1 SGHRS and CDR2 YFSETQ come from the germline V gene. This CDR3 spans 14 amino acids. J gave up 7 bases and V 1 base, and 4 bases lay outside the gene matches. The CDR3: CASSLSSGANIQYF. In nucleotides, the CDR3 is TGCGCCAGCAGCTTGAGTAGCGGGGCGAACATTCAGTACTTC.

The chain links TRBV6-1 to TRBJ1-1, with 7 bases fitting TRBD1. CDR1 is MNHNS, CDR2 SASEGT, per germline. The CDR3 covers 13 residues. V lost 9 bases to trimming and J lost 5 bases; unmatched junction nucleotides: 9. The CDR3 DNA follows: TGTGCCAGTTTAAACAGGGGTGGGACTGAAGCTTTCTTT. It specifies CASLNRGGTEAFF.

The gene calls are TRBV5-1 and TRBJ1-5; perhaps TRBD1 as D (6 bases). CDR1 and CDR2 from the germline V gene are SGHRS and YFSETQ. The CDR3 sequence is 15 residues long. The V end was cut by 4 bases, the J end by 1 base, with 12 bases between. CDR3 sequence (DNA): TGCGCCAGCAGCCCCGGGGGCACCAGCAATCAGCCCCAGCATTTT. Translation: CASSPGGTSNQPQHF.

The CDR3 sequence is CASSLFGTGGHSPLHF. CDR3 DNA: TGTGCCAGCAGTTTGTTTGGGACAGGGGGTCATTCACCCCTCCACTTT. This sequence joins TRBV27 and TRBJ1-6; 11 nucleotides match TRBD1. CDR3 size: 16 residues. V trimming: 3 bases; J trimming: 8 bases; junction bases outside the gene matches: 6. The V gene's germline CDR1 is MNHEY and CDR2 SMNVEV (reference sequence).

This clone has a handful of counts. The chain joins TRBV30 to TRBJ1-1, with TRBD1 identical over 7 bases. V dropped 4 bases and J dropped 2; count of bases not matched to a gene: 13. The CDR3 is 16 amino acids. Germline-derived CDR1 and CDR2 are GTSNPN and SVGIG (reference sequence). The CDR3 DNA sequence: TGTGCCTGGAATTCCGGGAGCAGGGGGTTTAACACTGAAGCTTTCTTT. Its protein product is CAWNSGSRGFNTEAFF. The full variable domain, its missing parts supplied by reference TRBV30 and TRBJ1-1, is SQTIHQWPATLVQPVGSPLSLECTVEGTSNPNLYWYRQAAGRGLQLLFYSVGIGQISSEVPQNLSASRPQDRQFILSSKKLLLSDSGFYLCAWNSGSRGFNTEAFFGQGTRLTVV.

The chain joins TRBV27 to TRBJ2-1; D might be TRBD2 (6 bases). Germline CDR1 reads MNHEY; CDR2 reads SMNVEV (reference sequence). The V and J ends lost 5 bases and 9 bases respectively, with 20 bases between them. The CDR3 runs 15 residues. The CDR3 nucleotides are TGTGCCAGCAGTCCCGGGGCGGGGCGCCGAGGTGAGCAGTTCTTC. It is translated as CASSPGAGRRGEQFF.

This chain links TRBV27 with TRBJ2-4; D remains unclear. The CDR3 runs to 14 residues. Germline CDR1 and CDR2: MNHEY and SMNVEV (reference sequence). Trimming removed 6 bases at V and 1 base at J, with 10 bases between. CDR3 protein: CASSRTGAKNIQYF. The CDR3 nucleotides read TGTGCCAGCAGCCGGACCGGGGCCAAAAACATTCAGTACTTC.

The CDR3 reads CASSGPGGAKGYTF. CDR3 in DNA: TGTGCCAGCAGTGGACCAGGGGGCGCTAAGGGCTACACCTTC. The J gene is TRBJ1-2, the V gene TRBV6-1; TRBD1 matches 8 bases. CDR3 length equals 14 residues. V shed 4 bases and J 8 bases; nucleotides not matched to a gene: 9. Germline lookup yields CDR1 MNHNS and CDR2 SASEGT.

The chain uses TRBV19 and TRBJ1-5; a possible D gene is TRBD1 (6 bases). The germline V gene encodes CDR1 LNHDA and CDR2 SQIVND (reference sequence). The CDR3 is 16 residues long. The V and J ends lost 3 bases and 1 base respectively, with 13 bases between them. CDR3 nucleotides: TGTGCCAGTAGTATCTTGACAGGTTTGAGCAATCAGCCCCAGCATTTT. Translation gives CASSILTGLSNQPQHF.

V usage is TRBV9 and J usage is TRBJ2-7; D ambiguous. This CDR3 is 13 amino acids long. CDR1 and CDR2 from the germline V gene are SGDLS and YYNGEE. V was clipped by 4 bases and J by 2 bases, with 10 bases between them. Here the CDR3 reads CASSRGEAYEQYF. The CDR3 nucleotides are TGTGCCAGCAGCCGTGGGGAAGCCTACGAGCAGTACTTC.

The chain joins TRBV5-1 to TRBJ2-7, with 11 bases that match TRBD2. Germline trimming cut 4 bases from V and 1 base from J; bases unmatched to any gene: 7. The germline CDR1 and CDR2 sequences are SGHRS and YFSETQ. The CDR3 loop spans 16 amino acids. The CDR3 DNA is TGCGCCAGCAGCCTACGGCTAGCGGGAGGTTCCTACGAGCAGTACTTC. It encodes CASSLRLAGGSYEQYF.

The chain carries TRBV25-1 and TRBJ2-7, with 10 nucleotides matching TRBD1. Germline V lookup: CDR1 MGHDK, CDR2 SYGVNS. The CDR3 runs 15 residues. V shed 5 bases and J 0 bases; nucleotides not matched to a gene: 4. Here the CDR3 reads CASSSRQGASYEQYF. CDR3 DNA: TGTGCCAGCAGTTCCCGACAGGGGGCCTCCTACGAGCAGTACTTC.

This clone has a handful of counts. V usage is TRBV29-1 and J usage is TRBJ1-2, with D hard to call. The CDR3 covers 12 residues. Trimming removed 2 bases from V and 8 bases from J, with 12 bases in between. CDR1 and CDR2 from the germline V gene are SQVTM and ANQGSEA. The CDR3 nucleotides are TGCAGCGTTGAATCTTCGGGAGGAGGCTACACCTTC. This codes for CSVESSGGGYTF.

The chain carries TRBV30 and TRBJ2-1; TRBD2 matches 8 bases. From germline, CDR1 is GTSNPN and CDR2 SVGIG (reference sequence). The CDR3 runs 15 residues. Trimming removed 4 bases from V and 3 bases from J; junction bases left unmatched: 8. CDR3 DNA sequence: TGTGCCTGGAATAGGCGGGGGGCCAACTACAATGAGCAGTTCTTC. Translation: CAWNRRGANYNEQFF.

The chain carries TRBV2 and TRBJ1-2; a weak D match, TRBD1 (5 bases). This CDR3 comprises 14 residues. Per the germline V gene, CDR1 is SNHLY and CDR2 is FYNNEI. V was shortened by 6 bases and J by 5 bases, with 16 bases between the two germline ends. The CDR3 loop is CASSVGAGRYGYTF. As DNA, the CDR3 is TGTGCCAGCAGCGTCGGGGCGGGGAGATATGGCTACACCTTC.